The source of this T cell receptor beta chain is a study of read filtering for tumor transcriptome and immune sequencing. General study points: Dropping single-read clonotypes raised IR-seq and RNA-seq shared-clonotype correlation.

Germline CDR1 reads SGHAT; CDR2 reads FQNNGV. The CDR3 consists of 14 residues. Notes on this clonotype: Its target is unknown. One base away lies a much larger clone, so this may be a sequencing read error.

From approximately 400 ng of RNA, a library with molecular barcoded alpha/delta and beta/gamma adaptors was made. TCRdb redid the calling of the reads with MiXCR, one entry per CDR3 protein. The repertoire holds roughly 38,000 distinct CDR3 sequences, with 14% as singletons. The sequencing input was a population of CD138-negative cells sorted from bone marrow. This sequence joins TRBV11-2 and TRBJ1-4; TRBD1 agrees at 10 bases. The receptor comes from a donor at least 40 years old with multiple myeloma. The CDR3, as DNA: TGTGCCGGCAGCCGACAGGGGGCCGATGAAAAACTGTTTTTT. Amino acid sequence: CAGSRQGADEKLFF.